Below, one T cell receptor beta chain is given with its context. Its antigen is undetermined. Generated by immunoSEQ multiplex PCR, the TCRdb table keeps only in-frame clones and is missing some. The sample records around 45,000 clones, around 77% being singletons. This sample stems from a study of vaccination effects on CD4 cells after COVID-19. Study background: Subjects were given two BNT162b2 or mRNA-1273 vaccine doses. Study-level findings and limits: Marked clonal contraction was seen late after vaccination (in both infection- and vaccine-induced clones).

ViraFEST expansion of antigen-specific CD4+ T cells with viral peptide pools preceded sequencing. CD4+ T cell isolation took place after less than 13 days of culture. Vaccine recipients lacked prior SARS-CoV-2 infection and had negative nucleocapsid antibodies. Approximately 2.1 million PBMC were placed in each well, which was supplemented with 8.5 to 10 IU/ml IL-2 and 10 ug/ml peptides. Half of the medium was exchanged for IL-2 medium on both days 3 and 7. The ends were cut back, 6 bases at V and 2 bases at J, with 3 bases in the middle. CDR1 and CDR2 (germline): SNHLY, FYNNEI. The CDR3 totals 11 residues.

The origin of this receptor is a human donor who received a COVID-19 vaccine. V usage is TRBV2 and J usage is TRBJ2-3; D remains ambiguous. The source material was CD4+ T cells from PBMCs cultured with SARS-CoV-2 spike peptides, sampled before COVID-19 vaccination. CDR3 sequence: CASRFTDTQYF. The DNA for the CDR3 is TGTGCCAGCAGATTCACAGATACGCAGTATTTT.